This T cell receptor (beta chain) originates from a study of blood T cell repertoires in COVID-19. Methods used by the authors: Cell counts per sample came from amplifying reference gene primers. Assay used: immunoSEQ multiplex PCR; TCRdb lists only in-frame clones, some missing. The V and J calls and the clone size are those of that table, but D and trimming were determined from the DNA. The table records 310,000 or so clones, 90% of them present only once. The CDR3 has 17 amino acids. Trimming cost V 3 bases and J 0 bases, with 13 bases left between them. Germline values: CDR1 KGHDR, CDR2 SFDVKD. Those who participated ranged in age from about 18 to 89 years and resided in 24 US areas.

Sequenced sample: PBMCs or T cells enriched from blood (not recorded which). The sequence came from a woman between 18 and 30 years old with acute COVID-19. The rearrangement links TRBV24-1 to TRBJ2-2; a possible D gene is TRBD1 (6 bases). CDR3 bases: TGTGCCACCAGTGATCCTCCGACAGGAGCGAACACCGGGGAGCTGTTTTTT. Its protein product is CATSDPPTGANTGELFF.